The 6 T cell receptor beta chains listed next were all sequenced from one sample in a study of CD8 T cells in Susac syndrome. cDNA came from about 0.51 to 1 ug RNA primed by random hexamers. TCRdb re-derived calls from the immunoSEQ multiplex PCR reads in MiXCR, one entry per CDR3 protein. The top ten hold 0.09% to 0.13% of the sample, which has tens of thousands of distinct CDR3 sequences, 96% seen once. Source material: CD4+ T cells from PBMCs. These receptors were obtained from a human donor with multiple sclerosis.

The chain joins TRBV7-2 to TRBJ1-6; tentatively, D is TRBD1 (6 bases). V was shortened by 2 bases and J by 4 bases, with 12 bases between the two germline ends. This CDR3 is built from 16 residues. Germline V gene lookup returns CDR1 SGHTA and CDR2 FQGNSA. The CDR3 region has the DNA TGTGCCAGCAGCTTACGGGGGGCGCCGTATAATTCACCCCTCCACTTT. Protein: CASSLRGAPYNSPLHF.

The chain carries TRBV7-2 and TRBJ1-2; D ambiguous. Between the trimmed V and J ends, which lost 5 bases and 9 bases, there was a span of 19 bases. The CDR3 runs to 14 residues. Germline CDR1 and CDR2: SGHTA and FQGNSA. In DNA form, the CDR3 reads TGTGCCAGCAGCCCCTCCAGTAGGACCTCTAGCTACACCTTC. Encoded protein: CASSPSSRTSSYTF.

This chain links TRBV25-1 with TRBJ2-7, with D hard to call. Germline V gene lookup returns CDR1 MGHDK and CDR2 SYGVNS. With 8 bases removed from V and 5 bases from J, the gap between germline ends came to 16 bases. The CDR3 is made up of 13 amino acids. The CDR3 protein is CASRAQGRHEQYF. CDR3 sequence (DNA): TGTGCCAGCCGAGCCCAAGGGCGGCACGAGCAGTACTTC.

V gene TRBV20-1 combines with J gene TRBJ1-1; D is undetermined. The CDR3 sequence is 14 residues long. Germline CDR1 reads DFQATT; CDR2 reads SNEGSKA (reference sequence). V was trimmed by 3 bases and J by 3 bases, leaving 14 bases between them. Here the CDR3 DNA reads TGCAGTGCTAGCCCCTCCAATCGGCACACTGAAGCTTTCTTT. Its protein product is CSASPSNRHTEAFF.

The chain is built from TRBV27 and TRBJ1-1; D uncertain. Germline-derived CDR1 and CDR2 are MNHEY and SMNVEV (reference sequence). Trimming removed 5 bases at V and 0 bases at J, with 7 bases between. The CDR3 sequence is 13 residues long. DNA of the CDR3: TGTGCCAGCAGTACACCCCTGAACACTGAAGCTTTCTTT. It encodes CASSTPLNTEAFF.

V usage is TRBV3-1 and J usage is TRBJ1-2; D is unresolved. Per germline, CDR1 LGHDT and CDR2 YNNKEL (reference sequence). Trimming removed 2 bases at V and 1 base at J, with 14 bases between. The CDR3 has 16 residues. CDR3 amino acids: CASSQRTSGSNYGYTF. CDR3 nucleotides: TGTGCCAGCAGCCAAAGGACCTCCGGAAGTAACTATGGCTACACCTTC.